These T cell receptor beta chains were read from a single sample in a study of graft-versus-host responses after intestinal transplantation. Antigens of these TCRs are unknown. Some clones are missing from TCRdb's copy, which holds only in-frame ones; the method was immunoSEQ multiplex PCR. Seen here are some 97,000 clones, roughly 84% observed once, and the top ten hold more than 0.75%. The sequenced sample was unstimulated CD4+ T cells sorted from spleen or lymph node cells, obtained before transplant. Source of these receptors: a human donor who was the organ donor for an intestinal transplant. Both conserved end residues are part of each CDR3. Each record gives: J gene, clone size, D gene, V gene, CDR3 protein. The D gene is left open where the match is weak. Clone size appears in some rows only: once, few, many, or a class for an expanded clone.

>TRBJ1-2|.|.|TRBV2
CASRPNGVDGYTF
>TRBJ1-3|.|.|TRBV7-8
CASSPPGLISGNTIYF
>TRBJ2-5|.|TRBD2|TRBV27
CASRTFLAGPETQYF
>TRBJ2-2|.|.|TRBV9
CASSAPPLGASGELFF
>TRBJ1-1|.|.|TRBV28
CASSLGDFRSTAFF
>TRBJ2-2|.|.|TRBV11-3
CASSHEGTGELFF
>TRBJ2-5|.|TRBD2|TRBV27
CASSDAGGLQTQYF
>TRBJ1-1|.|.|TRBV28
CASTGLGAEAFF
>TRBJ2-2|.|.|TRBV10-1
CASSEVAGNTGELFF
>TRBJ1-2|.|.|TRBV4-1
CASSQGFRGGGYTF
>TRBJ1-2|.|TRBD1|TRBV7-2
CASSSMGQGFYRYGYTF
>TRBJ1-5|.|.|TRBV6-5
CASSNSNQPQHF
>TRBJ2-5|once|TRBD2|TRBV10-2
CASRSSGLQETQYF
>TRBJ2-5|.|.|TRBV7-2
CASSQWGTQETQYF
>TRBJ2-2|.|.|TRBV4-1
CASRILPGSRELFF
>TRBJ2-1|.|TRBD2|TRBV5-6
CASSLRLAGGFSSYNEQFF
>TRBJ1-2|.|TRBD1|TRBV5-4
CASSLPTLDRGGANYGYTF